One and the same sample provided the 24 T cell receptor beta chains below, sequenced in a study of blood T cell repertoires in COVID-19. Only in-frame clones appear in the TCRdb table, and some are missing; sequencing was by immunoSEQ multiplex PCR. Of roughly 99,000 clones detected, roughly 80% appear once; the ten largest clones hold roughly 4.3%. The sample comprised peripheral blood. The source is a human donor in a cohort sampled during active COVID-19.

The genes are TRBV6-2 or TRBV6-3 and TRBJ1-5; maybe TRBD1 (5 bases). CDR1 and CDR2 (germline): MNHEY, SVGEGT. There are 17 residues in the CDR3. The V end was cut by 0 bases, the J end by 1 base, with 13 bases between. The DNA of the CDR3 is TGTGCCAGCAGTTACTCGGAGGGGTATGTAAGCAATCAGCCCCAGCATTTT. This gives the protein CASSYSEGYVSNQPQHF.

V and J are TRBV7-9 and TRBJ2-2, with a weak D call TRBD1 (5 bases). The CDR3 extends over 14 amino acids. V lost 3 bases, J lost 6 bases, and 11 bases lay in between. CDR1 and CDR2 from the germline V gene are SEHNR and FQNEAQ (reference sequence). The CDR3 DNA is TGTGCCAGCAGCTTCGACAGTGGGGCCGGGGAGCTGTTTTTT. Its translation: CASSFDSGAGELFF. The full variable domain, completed using reference TRBV7-9 and TRBJ2-2, is DTGVSQNPRHKITKRGQNVTFRCDPISEHNRLYWYRQTLGQGPEFLTYFQNEAQLEKSRLLSDRFSAERPKGSFSTLEIQRTEQGDSAMYLCASSFDSGAGELFFGEGSRLTVL.

The chain joins TRBV11-2 to TRBJ2-3; 13 bases agree with TRBD2. Germline values: CDR1 SGHAT, CDR2 FQNNGV. J lost 4 bases, V lost 1 base, and 2 bases had no gene match. CDR3 length: 16 amino acids. The CDR3 nucleotides read TGTGCCAGCAGCTTAGGGACTAGCGGGGGTGCAGATACGCAGTATTTT. Its protein product is CASSLGTSGGADTQYF. The whole variable domain, filled in from reference TRBV11-2 and TRBJ2-3, reads EAGVAQSPRYKIIEKRQSVAFWCNPISGHATLYWYQQILGQGPKLLIQFQNNGVVDDSQLPKDRFSAERLKGVDSTLKIQPAKLEDSAVYLCASSLGTSGGADTQYFGPGTRLTVL.

CDR3 nucleotides: TGCGCCAGCAGCTCCCCGGGGGGTTACAATGAGCAGTTCTTC. Its translation: CASSSPGGYNEQFF. This chain links TRBV5-1 with TRBJ2-1; 7 nucleotides match TRBD2. CDR1 is SGHRS, CDR2 YFSETQ, per germline. V was pared by 3 bases and J by 4 bases, with 4 bases of the junction left unmatched. The CDR3 consists of 14 residues. The full variable domain, rest sourced from reference TRBV5-1 and TRBJ2-1, is KAGVTQTPRYLIKTRGQQVTLSCSPISGHRSVSWYQQTPGQGLQFLFEYFSETQRNKGNFPGRFSGRQFSNSRSEMNVSTLELGDSALYLCASSSPGGYNEQFFGPGTRLTVL.

This clone came up once. The chain uses TRBV5-6 and TRBJ1-2, with 12 bases fitting TRBD1. Germline V gene sequence: CDR1 SGHDT, CDR2 YYEEEE. The CDR3 has 16 amino acids. With 4 bases clipped from V and 4 bases from J, the junction kept 8 bases outside the gene matches. The CDR3, as DNA: TGTGCCAGCAGCCCAATGGGACAGGGGGCCCTCTATGGCTACACCTTC. As protein: CASSPMGQGALYGYTF.

The CDR3, as DNA: TGCGCCAGCAGCTTGTCTATAACAGGGGAATTAGAGACCCAGTACTTC. Translated: CASSLSITGELETQYF. The chain has TRBV5-1 and TRBJ2-5, with 7 bases fitting TRBD1. This CDR3 has 16 residues. The V gene end was trimmed by 1 base and the J gene end by 4 bases; junction bases not matched to a gene: 10. The germline V gene has CDR1 SGHRS and CDR2 YFSETQ.

This clone was found once. The chain is built from TRBV28 and TRBJ1-5; no reliable D call. The CDR3 totals 17 residues. V gave up 3 bases and J gave up 1 base, with 16 bases separating them. Germline lookup yields CDR1 MDHEN and CDR2 SYDVKM. The CDR3 bases are TGTGCCAGCAGTTTTTCCGGGGTCTCCTTGAGCAATCAGCCCCAGCATTTT. This sequence encodes CASSFSGVSLSNQPQHF.

The J gene is TRBJ2-1, the V gene TRBV27; TRBD2 agrees at 9 bases. CDR3 size: 17 residues. Germline CDR1 and CDR2: MNHEY and SMNVEV (reference sequence). After removal of 5 bases from V and 7 bases from J, the junction contained 15 bases not matched to a gene. In DNA form, the CDR3 reads TGTGCCAGCAGTCTCCTATCGAATAGCGGGAGAAGAAATGAGCAGTTCTTC. This codes for CASSLLSNSGRRNEQFF.

This chain joins TRBV6-2 or TRBV6-3 and TRBJ2-1; TRBD2 matches at 11 bases. CDR3 length: 17 residues. J was trimmed by 0 bases and V by 6 bases; bases with no gene match: 7. Germline V gene sequence: CDR1 MNHEY, CDR2 SVGEGT. In DNA form, the CDR3 reads TGTGCCAGCAGCCGGGGACTAGCGGTACGCTCCTACAATGAGCAGTTCTTC. Protein: CASSRGLAVRSYNEQFF.

The V and J genes are TRBV20-1 and TRBJ2-3, with 8 bases fitting TRBD2. Germline trimming cut 3 bases from V and 5 bases from J; bases unmatched to any gene: 13. Germline V gene sequence: CDR1 DFQATT, CDR2 SNEGSKA (reference sequence). The CDR3 contains 16 residues. The CDR3 bases are TGCAGTGCTAGTTTGCGAGCGGGAGCAAACCGAGATACGCAGTATTTT. It is translated as CSASLRAGANRDTQYF.

The V gene is TRBV20-1, the J gene TRBJ1-5, with D tentatively TRBD1 (5 bases). Trimming pared 3 bases from V and 2 bases from J, leaving 14 bases between. The CDR3 totals 15 residues. Germline V gives CDR1 DFQATT, CDR2 SNEGSKA (reference sequence). The CDR3: CSASQGTVGNQPQHF. The CDR3 coding sequence is TGCAGTGCTAGTCAGGGCACGGTAGGCAATCAGCCCCAGCATTTT.

This clone was counted once. The chain employs TRBV5-1 and TRBJ1-2; D gene unclear. The CDR3 is 12 amino acids. Germline V lookup: CDR1 SGHRS, CDR2 YFSETQ. V lost 0 bases and J 8 bases, leaving 8 bases between the germline ends. The CDR3 nucleotides read TGCGCCAGCAGCTTGGGCCCTCAGGGCTACACCTTC. Translating it yields CASSLGPQGYTF.

This chain connects TRBV5-4 to TRBJ2-1; 14 nucleotides line up with TRBD2. The CDR3 has 19 amino acids. The J segment lost 0 bases and the V segment lost 0 bases, leaving 5 bases of the junction unmatched. Per the germline V gene, CDR1 is SGHNT and CDR2 is YYREEE (reference sequence). The CDR3 sequence: CASSLDGTSGRGSYNEQFF. The DNA of the CDR3 is TGTGCCAGCAGCTTGGATGGGACTAGCGGGAGAGGCTCCTACAATGAGCAGTTCTTC.

V usage is TRBV10-3 and J usage is TRBJ1-1; D not resolved. V was pared by 0 bases and J by 6 bases, with 11 bases between. The CDR3 runs 14 residues. From germline, CDR1 is ENHRY and CDR2 SYGVKD. The CDR3, as DNA: TGTGCCATCAGTGAGTCTGGCCGGGAATCTGAAGCTTTCTTT. As protein: CAISESGRESEAFF.

Written as DNA, the CDR3 is TGTGCCAGCAGTGAATGGTTCGGGTCACCCCTCCACTTT. This encodes CASSEWFGSPLHF. J is TRBJ1-6 and V is TRBV6-1; D ambiguous. CDR1 and CDR2 from the germline V gene are MNHNS and SASEGT. This CDR3 contains 13 residues. Deletions cut 2 bases from V and 10 bases from J, with 9 bases between.

To note about this clone: Additional DNA sequences in this sample encode the identical CDR3. J is TRBJ2-1 and V is TRBV19; 14 bases align to TRBD2. Germline CDR1 is LNHDA and CDR2 is SQIVND (reference sequence). The V gene end was trimmed by 4 bases and the J gene end by 7 bases; junction bases not matched to a gene: 3. The CDR3 totals 15 residues. The CDR3 loop reads CASSRLAGGPNEQFF. The DNA of the CDR3 is TGTGCCAGTAGTAGACTAGCGGGAGGGCCTAATGAGCAGTTCTTC.

J is TRBJ1-4 and V is TRBV27, with 9 nucleotides matching TRBD1. Germline V CDR1 and CDR2: MNHEY, SMNVEV (reference sequence). CDR3 length: 16 residues. V was pared by 0 bases and J by 8 bases, with 7 bases of the junction left unmatched. CDR3 loop: CASSLSPTGGVEKLFF. CDR3 DNA: TGTGCCAGCAGTTTATCTCCGACAGGGGGGGTGGAAAAACTGTTTTTT. Using reference TRBV27 and TRBJ1-4 for the parts outside the CDR3, the full variable domain is EAQVTQNPRYLITVTGKKLTVTCSQNMNHEYMSWYRQDPGLGLRQIYYSMNVEVTDKGDVPEGYKVSRKEKRNFPLILESPSPNQTSLYFCASSLSPTGGVEKLFFGSGTQLSVL.

This chain links TRBV5-6 with TRBJ2-7, with 8 bases fitting TRBD2. V lost 0 bases and J lost 3; bases outside the gene matches: 14. Germline V gene lookup returns CDR1 SGHDT and CDR2 YYEEEE. CDR3 length: 18 amino acids. DNA of the CDR3: TGTGCCAGCAGCTTGGGAGGGTGCTGTGGGAGCGGGAGCTACGAGCAGTACGTC. Encoded protein: CASSLGGCCGSGSYEQYV.

For this clone: Within the sample, other DNA sequences also encode this same CDR3. The chain combines TRBV7-3 with TRBJ2-1, with 7 bases lining up with TRBD2. The germline CDR1 and CDR2 sequences are SGHTA and FQGTGA. The CDR3 length is 15 residues. J was trimmed by 4 bases and V by 1 base; bases with no gene match: 4. CDR3 sequence (DNA): TGTGCCAGCAGCTTAAGGGCGGGAGCGTACAATGAGCAGTTCTTC. This codes for CASSLRAGAYNEQFF.

V usage is TRBV27 and J usage is TRBJ1-5, with a possible D match to TRBD1 (6 bases). Germline values: CDR1 MNHEY, CDR2 SMNVEV (reference sequence). V was pared by 6 bases and J by 3 bases, with 18 bases between. This CDR3 comprises 16 residues. The CDR3 coding sequence is TGTGCCAGCAGACCCCTTACAGGGATTGACAATCAGCCCCAGCATTTT. It encodes CASRPLTGIDNQPQHF.

V and J are TRBV6-2 or TRBV6-3 and TRBJ2-2; perhaps TRBD1 as D (6 bases). Trimming took 4 bases from V and 1 from J, leaving 10 bases between them. Germline V gives CDR1 MNHEY, CDR2 SVGEGT. This CDR3 spans 15 amino acids. This chain's CDR3 is CASSWDKRNTGELFF. CDR3 in DNA: TGTGCCAGCAGTTGGGACAAAAGGAACACCGGGGAGCTGTTTTTT.

The chain links TRBV20-1 to TRBJ1-2; a possible D gene is TRBD1 (6 bases). This CDR3 has 11 amino acids. Trimming cost V 4 bases and J 5 bases, with 8 bases left between them. From germline, CDR1 is DFQATT and CDR2 SNEGSKA (reference sequence). In DNA form, the CDR3 reads TGCAGTGCTACCACAGGGTATGGCTACACCTTC. Translated, it gives CSATTGYGYTF.

The chain recombines TRBV15 with TRBJ2-7; 11 nucleotides agree with TRBD1. Germline values: CDR1 LNHNV, CDR2 YYDKDF (reference sequence). The J segment lost 5 bases and the V segment lost 0 bases, leaving 6 bases of the junction unmatched. The CDR3 extends over 16 amino acids. This chain's CDR3 is CATSRDRTGGLDEQYF. The CDR3 DNA sequence: TGTGCCACCAGCAGAGATAGGACAGGGGGCCTCGACGAGCAGTACTTC.

The chain links TRBV7-9 to TRBJ2-4; weak D call: TRBD1 (6 bases). The CDR3 length is 14 residues. Germline CDR1 SEHNR, CDR2 FQNEAQ (reference sequence). Trimming shortened V by 3 bases and J by 2 bases, and 8 bases separated the two germline ends. CDR3 coding DNA: TGTGCCAGCAGCTTTCAGGGGTCCAAAAACATTCAGTACTTC. Translating gives CASSFQGSKNIQYF.